Below, 21 T cell receptor beta chains from the same sample are listed, as sequenced in a study of blood T cell repertoires in COVID-19 (dated by TCRdb to about 2020). Libraries came from the immunoSEQ multiplex PCR assay. In TCRdb, the immuneACCESS table is reduced to in-frame sequences with V and J assigned. These tables do not hold every clone; where another copy was compared, an unresolved V gene accounts for under half, and the others remain unexplained. This sample comprises under 150,000 clones, over 85% of them detected only once. About 3.5% of the sample lies in the top ten. Sequenced material: peripheral blood. Every receptor here comes from a man between 50 and 59 years old with active COVID-19.

V usage is TRBV10-2 and J usage is TRBJ1-5; D unresolved. Germline lookup yields CDR1 WSHSY and CDR2 SAAADI. The CDR3 has 11 residues. The CDR3 DNA reads as TGCGCACAGATTATGAATCAGCCCCAGCATTTT. Its translation is CAQIMNQPQHF.

For the CDR3, the DNA is TGCGCCAGCAGCCTAGGACAGGGGAGGAGGAACACTGAAGCTTTCTTT. As protein: CASSLGQGRRNTEAFF. J is TRBJ1-1 and V is TRBV4-1; 9 bases are a match to TRBD1. The junction had 7 bases not matched to a gene; V was cut back by 4 bases and J by 1 base. Germline V gene data show CDR1 as MGHRA and CDR2 as YSYEKL. The CDR3 contains 16 residues.

This clone came up once. This rearrangement joins TRBV11-2 to TRBJ2-3; 8 bases align to TRBD2. The V segment lost 0 bases and the J segment 2 bases; nucleotides outside the gene matches: 7. Germline V gene data show CDR1 as SGHAT and CDR2 as FQNNGV. This CDR3 contains 17 residues. The CDR3 coding sequence is TGTGCCAGCAGCTTAGAGTCAGCGGGAGCGAACACAGATACGCAGTATTTT. It yields the protein CASSLESAGANTDTQYF.

The chain joins TRBV6-1 to TRBJ2-1; 11 nucleotides agree with TRBD2. Germline assignment: CDR1 MNHNS and CDR2 SASEGT. CDR3 length: 16 amino acids. With 4 bases clipped from V and 7 bases from J, the junction kept 9 bases outside the gene matches. CDR3 sequence reads: CASSALLAGAGNEQFF. The CDR3 DNA is TGTGCCAGCAGTGCGTTACTAGCGGGAGCAGGAAATGAGCAGTTCTTC.

A single count supports this clone. The chain recombines TRBV11-1 with TRBJ2-5, with TRBD1 identical over 9 bases. Trimming at V came to 5 bases and at J to 2 bases, leaving 6 bases not matched to a gene. The CDR3 length is 15 residues. Germline assignment: CDR1 SGHAT and CDR2 FQDESV (reference sequence). CDR3 region: CASSTGQGWQETQYF. The CDR3, as DNA: TGTGCCAGCAGCACCGGACAGGGGTGGCAAGAGACCCAGTACTTC.

This clone has only a few counts. The V and J genes are TRBV7-9 and TRBJ1-2; D unclear. The germline V and J ends were trimmed by 4 bases and 4 bases, with 10 bases remaining between them. CDR1 and CDR2 (germline): SEHNR, FQNEAQ (reference sequence). The CDR3 runs 13 residues. The CDR3 protein is CASSSQRSYGYTF. The CDR3 DNA is TGTGCCAGCAGCTCTCAACGGAGCTATGGCTACACCTTC.

The chain joins TRBV19 to TRBJ1-2; D may be TRBD1 (5 bases). Germline assignment: CDR1 LNHDA and CDR2 SQIVND (reference sequence). The ends were cut back, 7 bases at V and 3 bases at J, with 15 bases in the middle. The CDR3 is 14 residues long. For the CDR3, the DNA is TGTGCCAGTACCCAATGGGGGAGGGACTATGGCTACACCTTC. It encodes CASTQWGRDYGYTF.

J is TRBJ2-1 and V is TRBV4-1; TRBD2 is a possible D gene (6 bases). The ends were cut back, 0 bases at V and 3 bases at J, with 9 bases in the middle. CDR1 and CDR2 from the germline V gene are MGHRA and YSYEKL. The CDR3 has 15 residues. CDR3 sequence: CASSQDPGVYNEQFF. In nucleotides, the CDR3 is TGCGCCAGCAGCCAAGATCCGGGGGTCTACAATGAGCAGTTCTTC.

In its sample, this clone was seen many times. The chain recombines TRBV4-1 with TRBJ1-2; D is possibly TRBD1 (6 bases). Per the germline V gene, CDR1 is MGHRA and CDR2 is YSYEKL. V shed 2 bases and J shed 7 bases, with 14 bases lying between them. The CDR3 contains 14 residues. The chain's CDR3 is CASSQMSGDGGYTF. The DNA of the CDR3 is TGCGCCAGCAGCCAAATGTCAGGGGATGGTGGCTACACCTTC.

Only one count was recorded for this clone. The chain couples TRBV6-5 to TRBJ2-2; 9 nucleotides match TRBD1. Germline CDR1 reads MNHEY; CDR2 reads SVGAGI. The CDR3 spans 14 residues. The junction had 4 bases not matched to a gene; V was cut back by 6 bases and J by 5 bases. The CDR3 coding sequence is TGTGCCAGCAGGGGACAGGGTACTACCGGGGAGCTGTTTTTT. Translated, it gives CASRGQGTTGELFF.

The chain has TRBV6-6 and TRBJ1-6, with D uncertain. CDR3 length: 13 residues. V gave up 6 bases and J gave up 6 bases, with 9 bases separating them. Germline V gene sequence: CDR1 MNHNY, CDR2 SVGAGI (reference sequence). The CDR3 is CASSPGSNSPLHF. CDR3 coding DNA: TGTGCCAGCAGCCCCGGGTCTAATTCACCCCTCCACTTT.

V gene TRBV14 combines with J gene TRBJ2-3; D gene ambiguous. The CDR3 has 16 amino acids. Trimming shortened V by 0 bases and J by 2 bases, and 12 bases separated the two germline ends. Germline V lookup: CDR1 SGHDN, CDR2 FVKESK. CDR3: CASSQERGSNTDTQYF. The CDR3 nucleotides read TGTGCCAGCAGCCAAGAGAGAGGCTCTAACACAGATACGCAGTATTTT. The full variable domain, rest sourced from reference TRBV14 and TRBJ2-3, is EAGVTQFPSHSVIEKGQTVTLRCDPISGHDNLYWYRRVMGKEIKFLLHFVKESKQDESGMPNNRFLAERTGGTYSTLKVQPAELEDSGVYFCASSQERGSNTDTQYFGPGTRLTVL.

A single count supports this clone. This chain links TRBV7-9 with TRBJ2-1; 8 bases align to TRBD2. Germline CDR1 reads SEHNR; CDR2 reads FQNEAQ (reference sequence). CDR3 length: 15 residues. Unmatched junction bases numbered 3, after V lost 5 bases and J lost 0 bases. CDR3 residues: CASSQSGSSYNEQFF. CDR3 DNA sequence: TGTGCCAGCAGCCAGAGCGGGAGCTCCTACAATGAGCAGTTCTTC.

The CDR3 loop is CASSSTGQLNEKLFF. The CDR3 nucleotides read TGTGCCAGCAGCAGTACGGGACAGCTAAATGAAAAACTGTTTTTT. The rearrangement uses TRBV5-6 and TRBJ1-4; 7 bases are shared with TRBD1. Losses at the gene ends were 4 bases for V and 5 bases for J; bases not matched to a gene: 8. The CDR3 consists of 15 residues. In germline, CDR1 is SGHDT, CDR2 YYEEEE. The full variable domain, its missing parts supplied by reference TRBV5-6 and TRBJ1-4, is DAGVTQSPTHLIKTRGQQVTLRCSPKSGHDTVSWYQQALGQGPQFIFQYYEEEERQRGNFPDRFSGHQFPNYSSELNVNALLLGDSALYLCASSSTGQLNEKLFFGSGTQLSVL.

V is TRBV6-5 and J is TRBJ2-2; D possibly corresponds to TRBD2 (6 bases). Per the germline V gene, CDR1 is MNHEY and CDR2 is SVGAGI. This CDR3 is built from 12 residues. V lost 7 bases and J lost 5, with 8 bases in between. The CDR3 coding sequence is TGTGCCAGCAACGGGGGAACCGGGGAGCTGTTTTTT. As protein: CASNGGTGELFF.

The rearrangement links TRBV9 to TRBJ1-4; 7 positions match TRBD1. The CDR3 covers 16 residues. V was clipped by 3 bases and J by 2 bases; unmatched bases: 7. Per the germline V gene, CDR1 is SGDLS and CDR2 is YYNGEE. CDR3: CASSAHRGGTNEKLFF. CDR3 DNA sequence: TGTGCCAGCAGCGCCCACAGGGGTGGGACTAATGAAAAACTGTTTTTT. Full variable domain (rest looked up from reference TRBV9 and TRBJ1-4): DSGVTQTPKHLITATGQRVTLRCSPRSGDLSVYWYQQSLDQGLQFLIQYYNGEERAKGNILERFSAQQFPDLHSELNLSSLELGDSALYFCASSAHRGGTNEKLFFGSGTQLSVL.

V is TRBV6-6 and J is TRBJ2-7, with 7 nucleotides matching TRBD1. The CDR3 has 13 amino acids. CDR1 is MNHNY, CDR2 SVGAGI, per germline (reference sequence). The V gene end was trimmed by 6 bases and the J gene end by 4 bases; junction bases not matched to a gene: 6. In DNA, the CDR3 is TGTGCCAGCAGCCAGGGGGACCATTACGAGCAGTACGTC. Protein sequence: CASSQGDHYEQYV.

The chain employs TRBV19 and TRBJ1-5; D gene ambiguous. V was shortened by 7 bases and J by 5 bases, with 15 bases between the two germline ends. The CDR3 consists of 14 residues. CDR1 is LNHDA and CDR2 is SQIVND in the germline V gene (reference sequence). The CDR3 DNA is TGTGCCAGTACCCTAGGAGGGAAGGATCAGCCCCAGCATTTT. This codes for CASTLGGKDQPQHF.

This chain links TRBV28 with TRBJ2-5; D gene unclear. The germline gives CDR1 MDHEN, CDR2 SYDVKM. Trimming removed 2 bases at V and 4 bases at J, with 5 bases between. The CDR3 is 12 amino acids. CDR3 residues: CASSLLRETQYF. DNA of the CDR3: TGTGCCAGCAGTTTACTTCGAGAGACCCAGTACTTC.

The J gene is TRBJ2-7, the V gene TRBV5-6, with D tentatively TRBD1 (6 bases). Trimming took off 4 bases at V and 9 bases at J, with 14 bases between the two ends. CDR1 is SGHDT and CDR2 is YYEEEE in the germline V gene. CDR3 length: 12 amino acids. This CDR3 reads CASSPWGQGQYV. In DNA, the CDR3 is TGTGCCAGCAGCCCCTGGGGGCAGGGGCAGTACGTC.

The gene calls are TRBV12-3 or TRBV12-4 and TRBJ1-5; weak D call: TRBD1 (6 bases). The CDR3 is 13 residues long. Trimming cost V 5 bases and J 4 bases, with 9 bases left between them. The CDR3 coding sequence is TGTGCCAGCAGTCCACAGGGAAATCAGCCCCAGCATTTT. It codes for CASSPQGNQPQHF.